This note documents a single TCR beta chain sequence. This entry comes from a study of cytomegalovirus exposure and HLA in healthy donors. Trimming removed 5 bases from V and 0 bases from J, with 23 bases in between. The CDR3 runs to 19 residues. Germline CDR1 and CDR2: SNHLY and FYNNEI. Clones were read by immunoSEQ multiplex PCR, and TCRdb kept only the in-frame ones, dropping some. The repertoire holds about 79,000 clones, 93% seen once, with 3% to 4.5% in the top ten. Sequencing input: PBMCs. The chain has TRBV2 and TRBJ1-5, with D uncertain. The clonotype was recovered from a woman in her twenties or thirties in good health and CMV-seronegative. CDR3 sequence reads: CASSSEPGEVGYSNQPQHF. The CDR3 DNA follows: TGTGCCAGCAGTTCTGAACCGGGAGAGGTCGGGTATAGCAATCAGCCCCAGCATTTT.